Each of the 3 T cell receptor beta chains below was sequenced from the same sample in a study of OX40 agonist ivuxolimab in advanced cancers. Profiled with immunoSEQ multiplex PCR; TCRdb holds only in-frame clones, not every one. The profile shows 85,000 to 130,000 clones, about nine tenths of them singletons. Specimen: CD4+ or CD8+ T cells sorted from blood, collected in a trial of the OX40 agonist ivuxolimab. The receptors come from an adult with an advanced solid tumor such as melanoma, head and neck, liver or kidney cancer.

On this clone itself: This sample also contains other DNA sequences that code for the same CDR3. CDR3 in amino acids: CAWSRGYEQYF. In nucleotides, the CDR3 is TGTGCCTGGAGTAGGGGGTACGAGCAGTACTTC. J is TRBJ2-7 and V is TRBV30; TRBD1 might be the D (6 bases). The length of the CDR3 is 11 residues. Between the trimmed V and J ends, which lost 2 bases and 4 bases, there was a span of 6 bases. In germline, CDR1 is GTSNPN, CDR2 SVGIG (reference sequence).

V usage is TRBV29-1 and J usage is TRBJ2-3, with D tentatively TRBD1 or TRBD2 (6 bases each). Germline V gene sequence: CDR1 SQVTM, CDR2 ANQGSEA. This CDR3 is 12 amino acids long. V gave up 6 bases and J gave up 6 bases, with 13 bases separating them. CDR3 protein: CSVDRRGDTQYF. CDR3 sequence (DNA): TGCAGCGTCGATCGGAGGGGGGATACGCAGTATTTT.

This rearrangement joins TRBV5-6 to TRBJ1-2, with D perhaps matching TRBD1 (6 bases). The CDR3 is made up of 13 amino acids. V was shortened by 5 bases and J by 8 bases, with 16 bases between the two germline ends. Germline V lookup: CDR1 SGHDT, CDR2 YYEEEE. CDR3 sequence (DNA): TGTGCCAGCAGGAAGGGGGTGTCAAGCGGCTACACCTTC. Translated, it gives CASRKGVSSGYTF. Full variable domain (outside the CDR3, taken from reference TRBV5-6 and TRBJ1-2): DAGVTQSPTHLIKTRGQQVTLRCSPKSGHDTVSWYQQALGQGPQFIFQYYEEEERQRGNFPDRFSGHQFPNYSSELNVNALLLGDSALYLCASRKGVSSGYTFGSGTRLTVV.